This T cell receptor beta chain came from a study of early T cells in non-severe SARS-CoV-2 infection. TCRdb called the 5' RACE reads again in MiXCR, with one record for every CDR3 protein. The sample records fewer than 35,000 distinct CDR3 sequences, around 9% being singletons. With 5 bases removed from V and 1 base from J, the gap between germline ends came to 8 bases. This CDR3 region has 13 residues. The germline gives CDR1 SEHNR, CDR2 FQNEAQ (reference sequence). The clonotype was recovered from an adult who was a healthcare worker with PCR-confirmed SARS-CoV-2 infection or an uninfected control (not recorded which). The sequenced sample was whole blood. The genes are TRBV7-9 and TRBJ1-1, with D uncertain. The DNA of the CDR3 is TGTGCCAGCAGCCCGCCCAGGAACACTGAAGCTTTCTTT. This gives the protein CASSPPRNTEAFF.